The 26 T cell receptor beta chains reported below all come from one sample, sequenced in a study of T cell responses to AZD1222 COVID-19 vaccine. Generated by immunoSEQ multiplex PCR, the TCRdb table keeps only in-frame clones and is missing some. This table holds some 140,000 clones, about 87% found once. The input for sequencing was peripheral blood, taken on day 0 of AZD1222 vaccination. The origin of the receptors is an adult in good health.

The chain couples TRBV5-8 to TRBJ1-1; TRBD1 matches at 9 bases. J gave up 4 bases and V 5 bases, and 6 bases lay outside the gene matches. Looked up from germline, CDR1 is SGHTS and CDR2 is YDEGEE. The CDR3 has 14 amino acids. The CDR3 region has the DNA TGTGCCAGCAGACGGACAGGGGCGATCACTGAAGCTTTCTTT. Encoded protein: CASRRTGAITEAFF.

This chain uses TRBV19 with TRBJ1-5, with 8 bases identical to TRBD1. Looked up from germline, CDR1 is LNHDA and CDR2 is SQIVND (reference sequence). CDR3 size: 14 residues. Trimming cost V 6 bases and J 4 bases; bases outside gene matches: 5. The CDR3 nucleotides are TGTGCCAGTAGCGGACAGGGAAGGAATCAGCCCCAGCATTTT. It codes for CASSGQGRNQPQHF.

CDR3 residues: CASSLFGVGISNQPQHF. CDR3 bases: TGTGCCAGCAGCTTGTTTGGGGTCGGGATTAGCAATCAGCCCCAGCATTTT. The chain couples TRBV5-5 to TRBJ1-5; D remains unclear. The CDR3 runs to 17 residues. Germline CDR1 SGHKS, CDR2 YYEKEE (reference sequence). V was trimmed by 1 base and J by 0 bases, leaving 14 bases between them.

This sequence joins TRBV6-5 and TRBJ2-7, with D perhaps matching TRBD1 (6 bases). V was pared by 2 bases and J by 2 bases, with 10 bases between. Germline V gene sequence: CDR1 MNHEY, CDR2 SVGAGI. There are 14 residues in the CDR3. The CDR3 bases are TGTGCCAGCAGTTACAGGACAGAAACCTACGAGCAGTACTTC. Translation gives CASSYRTETYEQYF.

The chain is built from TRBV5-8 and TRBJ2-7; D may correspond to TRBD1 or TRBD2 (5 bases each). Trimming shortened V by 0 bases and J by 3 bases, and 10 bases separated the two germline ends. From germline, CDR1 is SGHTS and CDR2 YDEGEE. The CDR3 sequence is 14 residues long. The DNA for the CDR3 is TGTGCCAGCAGCTTGGGGCAGGGAGTCTACGAGCAGTACTTC. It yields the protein CASSLGQGVYEQYF.

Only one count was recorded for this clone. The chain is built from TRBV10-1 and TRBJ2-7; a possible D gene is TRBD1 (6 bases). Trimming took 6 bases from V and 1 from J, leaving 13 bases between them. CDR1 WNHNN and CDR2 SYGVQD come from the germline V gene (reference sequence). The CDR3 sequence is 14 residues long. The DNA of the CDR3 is TGCGCCAGCAGCCCGGACAGCACATCCTACGAGCAGTACTTC. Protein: CASSPDSTSYEQYF.

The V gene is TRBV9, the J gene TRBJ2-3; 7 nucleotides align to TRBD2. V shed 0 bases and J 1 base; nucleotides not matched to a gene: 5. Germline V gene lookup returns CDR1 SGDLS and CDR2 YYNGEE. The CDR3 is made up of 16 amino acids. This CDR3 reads CASSVDPRGGTDTQYF. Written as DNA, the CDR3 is TGTGCCAGCAGCGTAGACCCCCGGGGGGGCACAGATACGCAGTATTTT.

CDR3 sequence (DNA): TGCAGCGTTGAAGAACGCAACAGGGGCTCCTACAATGAGCAGTTCTTC. Residues: CSVEERNRGSYNEQFF. V gene TRBV29-1 combines with J gene TRBJ2-1; 7 bases line up with TRBD1. The CDR3 length is 16 residues. V was clipped by 0 bases and J by 0 bases; unmatched bases: 5. Germline V gene sequence: CDR1 SQVTM, CDR2 ANQGSEA.

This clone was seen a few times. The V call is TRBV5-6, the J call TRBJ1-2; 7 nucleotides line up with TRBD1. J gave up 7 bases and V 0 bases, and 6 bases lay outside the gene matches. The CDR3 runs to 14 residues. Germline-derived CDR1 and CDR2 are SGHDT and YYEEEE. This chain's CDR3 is CASSLVGTDGGYTF. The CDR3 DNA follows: TGTGCCAGCAGCTTGGTGGGGACAGACGGTGGCTACACCTTC.

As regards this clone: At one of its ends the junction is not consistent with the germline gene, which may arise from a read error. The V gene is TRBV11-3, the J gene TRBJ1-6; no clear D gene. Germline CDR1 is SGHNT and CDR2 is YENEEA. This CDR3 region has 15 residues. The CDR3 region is CASRTIPTENSPFHF. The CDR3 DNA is TGTGCCAGCAGAACCATTCCCACAGAGAATTCACCCTTCCACTTT.

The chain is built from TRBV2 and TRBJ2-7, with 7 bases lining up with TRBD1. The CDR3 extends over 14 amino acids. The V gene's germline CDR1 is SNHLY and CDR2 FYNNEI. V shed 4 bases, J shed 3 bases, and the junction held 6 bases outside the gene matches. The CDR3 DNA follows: TGTGCCAGCAGTGGGTCGACAGGGAACTACGAGCAGTACTTC. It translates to CASSGSTGNYEQYF.

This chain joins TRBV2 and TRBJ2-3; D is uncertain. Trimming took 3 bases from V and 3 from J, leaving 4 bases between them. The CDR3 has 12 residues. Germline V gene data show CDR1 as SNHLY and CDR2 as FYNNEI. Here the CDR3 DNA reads TGTGCCAGCAGTGATAGTACAGATACGCAGTATTTT. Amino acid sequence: CASSDSTDTQYF. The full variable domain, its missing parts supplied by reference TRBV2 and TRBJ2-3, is EPEVTQTPSHQVTQMGQEVILRCVPISNHLYFYWYRQILGQKVEFLVSFYNNEISEKSEIFDDQFSVERPDGSNFTLKIRSTKLEDSAMYFCASSDSTDTQYFGPGTRLTVL.

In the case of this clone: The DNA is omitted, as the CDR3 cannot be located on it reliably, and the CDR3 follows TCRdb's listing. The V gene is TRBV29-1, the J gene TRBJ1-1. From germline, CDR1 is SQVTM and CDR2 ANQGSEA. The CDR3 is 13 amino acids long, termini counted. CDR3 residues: CSVSGRASLEAFF.

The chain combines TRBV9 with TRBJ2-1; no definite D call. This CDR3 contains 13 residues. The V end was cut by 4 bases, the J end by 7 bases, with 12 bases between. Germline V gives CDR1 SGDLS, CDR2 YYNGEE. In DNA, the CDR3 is TGTGCCAGCAGCTCGGCCGCTAGTAATGAGCAGTTCTTC. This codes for CASSSAASNEQFF. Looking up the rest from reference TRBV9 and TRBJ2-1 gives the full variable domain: DSGVTQTPKHLITATGQRVTLRCSPRSGDLSVYWYQQSLDQGLQFLIQYYNGEERAKGNILERFSAQQFPDLHSELNLSSLELGDSALYFCASSSAASNEQFFGPGTRLTVL.

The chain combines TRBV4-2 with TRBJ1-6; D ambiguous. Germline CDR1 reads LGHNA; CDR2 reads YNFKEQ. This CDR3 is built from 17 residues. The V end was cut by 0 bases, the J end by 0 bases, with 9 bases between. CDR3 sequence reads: CASSQELRSSYNSPLHF. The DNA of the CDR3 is TGTGCCAGCAGCCAAGAGTTGAGGAGCTCCTATAATTCACCCCTCCACTTT.

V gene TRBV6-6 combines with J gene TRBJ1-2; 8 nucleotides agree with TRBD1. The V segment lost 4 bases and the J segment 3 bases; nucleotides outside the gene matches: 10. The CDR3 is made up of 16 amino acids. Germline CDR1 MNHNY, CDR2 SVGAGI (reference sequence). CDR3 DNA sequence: TGTGCCAGCAGTTCACCCCCGGGACAGGAAGACTATGGCTACACCTTC. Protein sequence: CASSSPPGQEDYGYTF.

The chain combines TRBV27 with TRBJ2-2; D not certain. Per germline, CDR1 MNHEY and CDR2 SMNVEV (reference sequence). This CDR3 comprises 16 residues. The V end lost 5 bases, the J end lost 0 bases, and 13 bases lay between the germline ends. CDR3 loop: CASSLTRFANTGELFF. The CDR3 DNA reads TGTGCCAGCAGTCTAACCCGGTTCGCGAACACCGGGGAGCTGTTTTTT.

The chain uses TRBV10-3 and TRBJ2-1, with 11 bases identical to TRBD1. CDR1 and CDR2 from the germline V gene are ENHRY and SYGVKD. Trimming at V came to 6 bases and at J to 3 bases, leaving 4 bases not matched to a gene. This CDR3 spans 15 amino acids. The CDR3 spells CAIRAGTGGYNEQFF. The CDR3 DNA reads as TGTGCCATCAGGGCCGGGACAGGGGGCTACAATGAGCAGTTCTTC.

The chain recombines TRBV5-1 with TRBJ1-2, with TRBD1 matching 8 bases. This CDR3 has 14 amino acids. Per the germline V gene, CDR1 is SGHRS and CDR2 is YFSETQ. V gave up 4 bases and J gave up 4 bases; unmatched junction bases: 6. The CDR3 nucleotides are TGCGCCAGCAGCGGGGATGGACAGGGCTATGGCTACACCTTC. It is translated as CASSGDGQGYGYTF.

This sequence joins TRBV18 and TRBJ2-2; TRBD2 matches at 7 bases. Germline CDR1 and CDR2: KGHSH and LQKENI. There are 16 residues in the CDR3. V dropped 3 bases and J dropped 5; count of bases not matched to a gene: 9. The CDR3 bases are TGTGCCAGCTCACCCCGTGAAGGCGGGAGAACCGGGGAGCTGTTTTTT. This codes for CASSPREGGRTGELFF. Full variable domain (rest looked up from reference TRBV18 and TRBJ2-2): NAGVMQNPRHLVRRRGQEARLRCSPMKGHSHVYWYRQLPEEGLKFMVYLQKENIIDESGMPKERFSAEFPKEGPSILRIQQVVRGDSAAYFCASSPREGGRTGELFFGEGSRLTVL.

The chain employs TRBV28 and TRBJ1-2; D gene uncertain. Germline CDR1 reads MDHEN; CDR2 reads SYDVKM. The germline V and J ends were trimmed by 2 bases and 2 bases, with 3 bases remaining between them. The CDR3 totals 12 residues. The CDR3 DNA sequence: TGTGCCAGCAGTTTAGAAAACTATGGCTACACCTTC. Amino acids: CASSLENYGYTF.

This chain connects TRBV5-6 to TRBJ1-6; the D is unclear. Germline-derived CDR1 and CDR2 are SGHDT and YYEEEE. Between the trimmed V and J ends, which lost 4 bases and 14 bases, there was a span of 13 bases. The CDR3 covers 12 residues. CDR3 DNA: TGTGCCAGCAGCCCATCAGTAGGAGCCCTCCACTTT. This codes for CASSPSVGALHF.

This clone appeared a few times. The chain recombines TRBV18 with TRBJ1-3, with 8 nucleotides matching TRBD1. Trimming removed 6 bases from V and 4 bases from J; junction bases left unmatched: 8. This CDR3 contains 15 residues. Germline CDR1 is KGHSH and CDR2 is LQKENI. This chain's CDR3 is CASSPGQGEGNTIYF. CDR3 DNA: TGTGCCAGCTCGCCCGGACAGGGTGAAGGAAACACCATATATTTT. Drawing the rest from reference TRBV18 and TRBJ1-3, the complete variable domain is NAGVMQNPRHLVRRRGQEARLRCSPMKGHSHVYWYRQLPEEGLKFMVYLQKENIIDESGMPKERFSAEFPKEGPSILRIQQVVRGDSAAYFCASSPGQGEGNTIYFGEGSWLTVV.

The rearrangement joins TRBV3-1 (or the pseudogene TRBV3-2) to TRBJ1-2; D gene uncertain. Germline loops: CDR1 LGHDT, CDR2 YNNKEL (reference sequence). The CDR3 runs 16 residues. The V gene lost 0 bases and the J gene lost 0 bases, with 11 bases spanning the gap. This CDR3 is CASSQDSLQSNYGYTF. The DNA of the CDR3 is TGTGCCAGCAGCCAAGATAGTTTACAGTCTAACTATGGCTACACCTTC.

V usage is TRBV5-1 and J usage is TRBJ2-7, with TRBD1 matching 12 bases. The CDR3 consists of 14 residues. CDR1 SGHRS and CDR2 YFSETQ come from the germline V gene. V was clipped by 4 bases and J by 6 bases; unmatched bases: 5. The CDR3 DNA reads TGCGCCAGCAGCCAGGGACAGGGGGCTGTCGAGCAGTACTTC. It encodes CASSQGQGAVEQYF.

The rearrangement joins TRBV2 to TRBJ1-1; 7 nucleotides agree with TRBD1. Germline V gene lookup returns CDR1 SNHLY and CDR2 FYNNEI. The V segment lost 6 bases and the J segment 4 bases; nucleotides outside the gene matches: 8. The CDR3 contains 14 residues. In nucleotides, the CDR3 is TGTGCCAGCAGGAAAGAACAGGGGAGCACTGAAGCTTTCTTT. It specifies CASRKEQGSTEAFF.